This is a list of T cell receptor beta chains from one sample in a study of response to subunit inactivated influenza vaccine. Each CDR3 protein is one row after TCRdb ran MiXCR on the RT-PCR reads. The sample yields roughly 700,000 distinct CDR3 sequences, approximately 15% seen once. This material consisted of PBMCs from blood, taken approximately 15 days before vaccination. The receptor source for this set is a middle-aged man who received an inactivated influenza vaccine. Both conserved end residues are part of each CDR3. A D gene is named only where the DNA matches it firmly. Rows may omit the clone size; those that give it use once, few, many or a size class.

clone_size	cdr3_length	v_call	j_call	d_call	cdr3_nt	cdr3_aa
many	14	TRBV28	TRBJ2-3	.	TGTGCCAGCACCCTTTCACAAATCACAGATACGCAGTATTTT	CASTLSQITDTQYF
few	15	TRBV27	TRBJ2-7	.	TGTGCCAGCAGTTTAGGTGGGAGAGGGACCTACGAGCAGTACTTC	CASSLGGRGTYEQYF
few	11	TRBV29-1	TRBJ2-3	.	TGCAGCGCCGCAGAAACAGATACGCAGTATTTT	CSAAETDTQYF
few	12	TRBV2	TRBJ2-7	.	TGTGCCAGCAGACCCCAACGGGACGAGCAGTACTTC	CASRPQRDEQYF
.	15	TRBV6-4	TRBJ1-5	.	TGTGCCAGCAATAACAGGGACGTGGGCAATCAGCCCCAGCATTTT	CASNNRDVGNQPQHF
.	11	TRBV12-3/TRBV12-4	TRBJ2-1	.	TGTGCCAGCAGACAAGGCAATGAGCAGTTCTTC	CASRQGNEQFF
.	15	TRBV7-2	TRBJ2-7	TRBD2	TGTGCCAGCAGCCTAGGACTAGCGAGGTCCTACGAGCAGTACTTC	CASSLGLARSYEQYF
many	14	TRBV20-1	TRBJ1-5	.	TGCAGTGCTACCGACGGGACGGCGGATCAGCCCCAGCATTTT	CSATDGTADQPQHF
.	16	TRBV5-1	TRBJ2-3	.	TGCGCCAGCAGCTCGCTCGGGGCAGACCGCACAGATACGCAGTATTTT	CASSSLGADRTDTQYF
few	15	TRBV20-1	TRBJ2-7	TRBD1	TGCAGTGCTAGATTCTGGACAGGGCCCACCTACGAGCAGTACTTC	CSARFWTGPTYEQYF
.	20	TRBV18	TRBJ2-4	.	TGTGCCAGCTCACCCGATCGGCAAAGGACCCTGCTCTTAGCCAAAAACATTCAGTACTTC	CASSPDRQRTLLLAKNIQYF
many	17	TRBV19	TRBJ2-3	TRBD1	TGTGCCAGTAGTACATTCACGGGACAGCTAAGCACAGATACGCAGTATTTT	CASSTFTGQLSTDTQYF